These 10 T cell receptor beta chains share one sample of origin, sequenced in a study of CD8 T cells in Susac syndrome. The RNA input was roughly 0.5 to 1 ug, and it was reverse transcribed with random hexamers. One entry per CDR3 protein results from TCRdb running MiXCR on the immunoSEQ multiplex PCR reads. The sample contains about 300,000 distinct CDR3 sequences, around 84% of which appear only once. Sequencing was performed on CD8+ T cells from PBMCs. These receptors all stem from a human donor with multiple sclerosis.

The V gene is TRBV5-1, the J gene TRBJ1-3; D remains unclear. V was shortened by 0 bases and J by 1 base, with 11 bases between the two germline ends. The germline V gene encodes CDR1 SGHRS and CDR2 YFSETQ. The CDR3 consists of 16 residues. CDR3 residues: CASSLGPEISGNTIYF. The CDR3 coding sequence is TGCGCCAGCAGCTTGGGTCCGGAGATTTCTGGAAACACCATATATTTT.

V and J are TRBV27 and TRBJ2-7; possible D gene TRBD1, 6 bases. The CDR3 totals 16 residues. The germline gives CDR1 MNHEY, CDR2 SMNVEV (reference sequence). V was trimmed by 2 bases and J by 2 bases, leaving 16 bases between them. The CDR3 spells CASSLRLGQIPYEQYF. The CDR3 DNA reads TGTGCCAGCAGTTTACGACTTGGACAGATTCCCTACGAGCAGTACTTC.

The chain recombines TRBV4-2 with TRBJ2-2; D is unclear. The CDR3 has 17 residues. Germline CDR1 is LGHNA and CDR2 is YNFKEQ. V was clipped by 3 bases and J by 0 bases, with 14 bases between them. The DNA of the CDR3 is TGTGCCAGCAGCCAGGATCCCTTAAACGCGAACACCGGGGAGCTGTTTTTT. Its protein is CASSQDPLNANTGELFF.

The chain combines TRBV19 with TRBJ2-7; unclear D gene. The CDR3 totals 14 residues. CDR1 LNHDA and CDR2 SQIVND come from the germline V gene (reference sequence). The germline V and J ends were trimmed by 3 bases and 1 base, with 10 bases remaining between them. The CDR3 loop reads CASSMGTPSYEQYF. As DNA, the CDR3 is TGTGCCAGTAGTATGGGTACACCATCCTACGAGCAGTACTTC.

Comments on this clonotype: The junction departs from germline at one end; a sequencing error may be responsible. This rearrangement joins TRBV9 to TRBJ2-1; the D is unclear. The CDR3 totals 13 residues. Germline CDR1 is SGDLS and CDR2 is YYNGEE. CDR3 loop: CASSEDFYNEQFF. The CDR3 DNA is TGCGCCAGCAGCGAAGACTTTTACAATGAGCAGTTCTTC.

The rearrangement uses TRBV27 and TRBJ1-2, with D possibly matching TRBD1 (5 bases). Trimming took off 4 bases at V and 0 bases at J, with 12 bases between the two ends. This CDR3 comprises 15 residues. CDR1 and CDR2 (germline): MNHEY, SMNVEV (reference sequence). The DNA of the CDR3 is TGTGCCAGCAGTTATATAGGGGCTGCTAACTATGGCTACACCTTC. Translated: CASSYIGAANYGYTF.

This rearrangement joins TRBV6-5 to TRBJ2-1; D is possibly TRBD1 or TRBD2 (5 bases each). CDR1 is MNHEY, CDR2 SVGAGI, per germline. The CDR3 runs 13 residues. The V end was cut by 2 bases, the J end by 9 bases, with 11 bases between. The DNA for the CDR3 is TGTGCCAGCAGTTACGGGGCAGGGAGTGAGCAGTTCTTC. Residues: CASSYGAGSEQFF.

The rearrangement joins TRBV9 to TRBJ1-5; possibly TRBD1 for D (6 bases). Germline CDR1 is SGDLS and CDR2 is YYNGEE. V lost 4 bases to trimming and J lost 4 bases, with 15 bases between them. The CDR3 has 15 amino acids. CDR3 in DNA: TGTGCCAGCAGCTTTGGACAGAGCATTAATCAGCCCCAGCATTTT. Protein product: CASSFGQSINQPQHF.

The V gene is TRBV20-1, the J gene TRBJ2-1, with D possibly being TRBD2 (5 bases). Trimming left V 4 bases short and J 1 base short, with 14 bases between. This CDR3 spans 15 amino acids. The V gene's germline CDR1 is DFQATT and CDR2 SNEGSKA (reference sequence). DNA of the CDR3: TGCAGTGCTACGACCGACGGGGTTTCCTACAATGAGCAGTTCTTC. As protein: CSATTDGVSYNEQFF.

The gene calls are TRBV12-3 or TRBV12-4 and TRBJ2-3; perhaps TRBD2 as D (5 bases). The CDR3 length is 14 residues. V was shortened by 3 bases and J by 6 bases, with 13 bases between the two germline ends. The CDR3 coding sequence is TGTGCCAGCAGTTTCGGAGGACCCCAGGATACGCAGTATTTT. Amino acid sequence: CASSFGGPQDTQYF.